These 17 T cell receptor beta chains originate from one sample sequenced in a study of blood T cell repertoires in COVID-19. TCRdb's copy holds only in-frame clones and misses some; the assay was immunoSEQ multiplex PCR. The data show about 330,000 clones, approximately 89% seen once. The sample taken for sequencing was PBMCs or T cells enriched from blood (not recorded which). The receptors were sampled from a woman aged 25 to 39 who had recovered from COVID-19.

The V call is TRBV21-1, the J call TRBJ2-2; TRBD1, the table's D call, was not compared with the DNA. TRBV21-1 is termed a pseudogene. This CDR3 contains 15 residues. The CDR3 loop reads CASSLGTGGPGELFF. The CDR3 nucleotides are TGTGCCAGCAGCTTAGGGACAGGGGGCCCCGGGGAGCTGTTTTTT.

The chain couples TRBV29-1 to TRBJ1-1; TRBD1 matches at 8 bases. This CDR3 contains 14 residues. Losses at the gene ends were 7 bases for V and 0 bases for J; bases not matched to a gene: 7. Germline V gene lookup returns CDR1 SQVTM and CDR2 ANQGSEA. In DNA form, the CDR3 reads TGCAGCGGCGGACAGGGAGGGGTGAACACTGAAGCTTTCTTT. Translating gives CSGGQGGVNTEAFF.

Comments on this clone: A junction boundary mismatches the germline segment, possibly from a read error. This chain uses TRBV5-1 with TRBJ2-1; a possible D gene is TRBD1 (5 bases). CDR1 is SGHRS, CDR2 YFSETQ, per germline. This CDR3 comprises 13 residues. CDR3 amino acids: CASTLGQNNEQFF. CDR3 sequence (DNA): TGCGCCAGCACCTTGGGGCAGAACAATGAGCAGTTCTTC.

The sample holds one count of this clone. V is TRBV12-3 or TRBV12-4 and J is TRBJ1-2; D remains unclear. There are 13 residues in the CDR3. V shed 5 bases and J shed 1 base, with 8 bases lying between them. The CDR3 DNA reads TGTGCCAGCAGTCTTCGGAGTAACTATGGCTACACCTTC. Protein: CASSLRSNYGYTF.

This clone was recorded once. J is TRBJ1-5 and V is TRBV3-1 (or the pseudogene TRBV3-2), with D hard to call. Germline CDR1 is LGHDT and CDR2 is YNNKEL (reference sequence). The CDR3 extends over 16 amino acids. Trimming stripped 0 bases from V and 3 bases from J, with 12 bases between. The CDR3 nucleotides read TGTGCCAGCAGCCAAGAGGGTTTCGGGATCAATCAGCCCCAGCATTTT. As protein: CASSQEGFGINQPQHF.

DNA of the CDR3: TGTGCCAGCCTAGGGGCTCCTAATGAAAAACTGTTTTTT. It encodes CASLGAPNEKLFF. This rearrangement joins TRBV2 to TRBJ1-4; TRBD1 is a possible D gene (5 bases). This CDR3 comprises 13 residues. Germline CDR1 and CDR2: SNHLY and FYNNEI. Trimming shortened V by 8 bases and J by 3 bases, and 10 bases separated the two germline ends.

The chain carries TRBV5-1 and TRBJ1-1; D is undetermined. Trimming removed 0 bases from V and 3 bases from J, with 18 bases in between. The germline gives CDR1 SGHRS, CDR2 YFSETQ. This CDR3 is 17 amino acids long. CDR3 nucleotide sequence: TGCGCCAGCAGCTTGGCAGGCTACGTTGACCCAGACACTGAAGCTTTCTTT. Translation: CASSLAGYVDPDTEAFF.

V and J are TRBV4-3 and TRBJ2-7; 9 bases map to TRBD1. Germline assignment: CDR1 LGHNA and CDR2 YSLEER. The CDR3 loop spans 14 amino acids. V dropped 1 base and J dropped 3; count of bases not matched to a gene: 1. The CDR3 region has the DNA TGCGCCAGCAGCCAAGTGACAGGGGGCTACGAGCAGTACTTC. This codes for CASSQVTGGYEQYF.

The chain recombines TRBV11-3 with TRBJ2-1; D is possibly TRBD2 (6 bases). Trimming shortened V by 0 bases and J by 2 bases, and 17 bases separated the two germline ends. Germline CDR1 reads SGHNT; CDR2 reads YENEEA. The CDR3 length is 18 residues. The CDR3 coding sequence is TGTGCCAGCAGCTTAGATGGTGGCTCCGGAGGGCCCTACAATGAGCAGTTCTTC. Encoded protein: CASSLDGGSGGPYNEQFF.

A few counts support this clone. V is TRBV27 and J is TRBJ1-5; 10 bases line up with TRBD1. The germline CDR1 and CDR2 sequences are MNHEY and SMNVEV (reference sequence). V shed 5 bases and J 5 bases; nucleotides not matched to a gene: 6. The CDR3 is 15 amino acids. The CDR3, as DNA: TGTGCCAGCAGTCCTCGGGACAGGGGCTATCAGCCCCAGCATTTT. This translates into CASSPRDRGYQPQHF.

This clone was picked up a small number of times. The chain links TRBV28 to TRBJ2-7; 9 nucleotides align to TRBD1. V dropped 3 bases and J dropped 3; count of bases not matched to a gene: 12. The CDR3 contains 17 residues. Germline CDR1 reads MDHEN; CDR2 reads SYDVKM. CDR3: CASSLLLFGQGNYEQYF. Here the CDR3 DNA reads TGTGCCAGCAGTTTGCTTTTGTTTGGACAGGGGAACTACGAGCAGTACTTC.

The chain carries TRBV5-4 and TRBJ2-3; possibly TRBD2 for D (6 bases). Looked up from germline, CDR1 is SGHNT and CDR2 is YYREEE (reference sequence). This CDR3 spans 17 amino acids. Trimming left V 0 bases short and J 0 bases short, with 14 bases between. Here the CDR3 DNA reads TGTGCCAGCAGCTTGGGGGCGGGGAACCCCAGCACAGATACGCAGTATTTT. It encodes CASSLGAGNPSTDTQYF.

This chain uses TRBV11-2 with TRBJ1-2, with no clear D. This CDR3 is 13 amino acids long. CDR1 and CDR2 from the germline V gene are SGHAT and FQNNGV. Trimming cost V 4 bases and J 0 bases, with 6 bases left between them. CDR3: CASSWPSNYGYTF. As DNA, the CDR3 is TGTGCCAGCAGCTGGCCGTCTAACTATGGCTACACCTTC.

The rearrangement uses TRBV7-3 and TRBJ1-1; 9 bases match TRBD1. From germline, CDR1 is SGHTA and CDR2 FQGTGA. With V trimmed by 5 bases and J by 7 bases, 8 bases remained unmatched. This CDR3 contains 14 residues. The CDR3 region is CASSPGTGTSEAFF. Here the CDR3 DNA reads TGTGCCAGCAGCCCTGGGACAGGGACCAGTGAAGCTTTCTTT.

V usage is TRBV6-5 and J usage is TRBJ1-2; 8 bases fit TRBD1. Germline-derived CDR1 and CDR2 are MNHEY and SVGAGI. Germline trimming cut 6 bases from V and 2 bases from J; bases unmatched to any gene: 5. There are 14 residues in the CDR3. The CDR3 sequence is CASRGTGYNYGYTF. The CDR3, as DNA: TGTGCCAGCAGGGGGACAGGCTACAACTATGGCTACACCTTC.

This clone occurred a few times. The chain is built from TRBV2 and TRBJ2-7; tentative D call: TRBD1 (7 bases). There are 12 residues in the CDR3. V lost 6 bases, J lost 7 bases, and 13 bases lay in between. The V gene's germline CDR1 is SNHLY and CDR2 FYNNEI. CDR3 in DNA: TGTGCCAGCAGGGAGACAGGGAGGGAGCAGTACTTC. This translates into CASRETGREQYF.

The chain joins TRBV7-2 to TRBJ1-5; D possibly corresponds to TRBD1 (5 bases). This CDR3 comprises 15 residues. Trimming shortened V by 7 bases and J by 2 bases, and 15 bases separated the two germline ends. Germline-derived CDR1 and CDR2 are SGHTA and FQGNSA. CDR3 bases: TGTGCCAGCACCTTGGTAGGGGATGGCAATCAGCCCCAGCATTTT. As protein: CASTLVGDGNQPQHF.